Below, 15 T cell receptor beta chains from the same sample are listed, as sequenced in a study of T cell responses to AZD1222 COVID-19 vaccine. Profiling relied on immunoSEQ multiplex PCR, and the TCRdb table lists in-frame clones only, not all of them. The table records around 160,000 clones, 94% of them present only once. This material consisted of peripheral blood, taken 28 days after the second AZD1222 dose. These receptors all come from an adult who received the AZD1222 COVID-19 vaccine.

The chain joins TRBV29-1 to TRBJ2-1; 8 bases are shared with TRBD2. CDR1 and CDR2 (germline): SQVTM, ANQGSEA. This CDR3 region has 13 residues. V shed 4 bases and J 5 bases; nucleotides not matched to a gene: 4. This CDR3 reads CSVVISGNNEQFF. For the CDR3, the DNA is TGCAGCGTTGTGATTAGCGGGAACAATGAGCAGTTCTTC.

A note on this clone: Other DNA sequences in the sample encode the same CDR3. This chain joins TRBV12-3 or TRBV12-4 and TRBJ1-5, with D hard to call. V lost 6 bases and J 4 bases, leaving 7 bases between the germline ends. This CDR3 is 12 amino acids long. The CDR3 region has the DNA TGTGCCAGCAGCCCACAAAATCAGCCCCAGCATTTT. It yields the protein CASSPQNQPQHF.

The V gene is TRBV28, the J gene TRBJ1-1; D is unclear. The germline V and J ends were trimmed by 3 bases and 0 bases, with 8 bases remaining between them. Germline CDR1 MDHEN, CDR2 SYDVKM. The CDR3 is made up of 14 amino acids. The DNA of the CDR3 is TGTGCCAGCAGTTTTTGGCAAATGAACACTGAAGCTTTCTTT. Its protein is CASSFWQMNTEAFF.

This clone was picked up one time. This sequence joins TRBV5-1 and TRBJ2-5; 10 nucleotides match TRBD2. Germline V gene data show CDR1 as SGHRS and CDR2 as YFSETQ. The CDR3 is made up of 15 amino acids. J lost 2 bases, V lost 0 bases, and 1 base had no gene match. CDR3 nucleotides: TGCGCCAGCAGCTTGGGGACTAGCGGACAAGAGACCCAGTACTTC. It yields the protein CASSLGTSGQETQYF.

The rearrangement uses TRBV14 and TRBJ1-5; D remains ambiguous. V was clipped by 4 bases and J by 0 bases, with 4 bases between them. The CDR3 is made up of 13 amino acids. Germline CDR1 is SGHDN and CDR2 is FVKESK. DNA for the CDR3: TGTGCCAGCAGCCGAGGTAGCAATCAGCCCCAGCATTTT. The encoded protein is CASSRGSNQPQHF.

The CDR3 protein is CASSPPFPDQTVSTDTQYF. The CDR3 DNA is TGTGCCAGCAGCCCCCCGTTCCCTGATCAGACAGTAAGCACAGATACGCAGTATTTT. V usage is TRBV7-9 and J usage is TRBJ2-3; D may be TRBD1 (5 bases). Germline CDR1 SEHNR, CDR2 FQNEAQ (reference sequence). This CDR3 has 19 residues. Trimming removed 5 bases at V and 0 bases at J, with 24 bases between. Full variable domain (rest looked up from reference TRBV7-9 and TRBJ2-3): DTGVSQNPRHKITKRGQNVTFRCDPISEHNRLYWYRQTLGQGPEFLTYFQNEAQLEKSRLLSDRFSAERPKGSFSTLEIQRTEQGDSAMYLCASSPPFPDQTVSTDTQYFGPGTRLTVL.

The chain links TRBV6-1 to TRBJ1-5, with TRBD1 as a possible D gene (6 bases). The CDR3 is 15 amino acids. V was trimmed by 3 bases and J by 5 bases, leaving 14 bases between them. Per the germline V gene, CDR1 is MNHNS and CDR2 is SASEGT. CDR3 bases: TGTGCCAGCAGTGAGTTTTTGGGGGCTGATCAGCCCCAGCATTTT. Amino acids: CASSEFLGADQPQHF.

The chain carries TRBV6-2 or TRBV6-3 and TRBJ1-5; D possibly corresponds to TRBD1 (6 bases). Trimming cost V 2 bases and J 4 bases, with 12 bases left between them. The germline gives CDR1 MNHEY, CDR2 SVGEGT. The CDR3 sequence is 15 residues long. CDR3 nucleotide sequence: TGTGCCAGCAGTTACGGGGGCGGGACTAATCAGCCCCAGCATTTT. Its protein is CASSYGGGTNQPQHF.

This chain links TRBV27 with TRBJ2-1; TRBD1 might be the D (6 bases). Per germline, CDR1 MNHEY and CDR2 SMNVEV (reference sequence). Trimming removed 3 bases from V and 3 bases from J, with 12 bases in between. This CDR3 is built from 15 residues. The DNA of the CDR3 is TGTGCCAGCAGTTTGCTGGACAGAGGCTACAATGAGCAGTTCTTC. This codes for CASSLLDRGYNEQFF.

The CDR3 region is CASSQDAGVGEQYF. CDR3 coding DNA: TGTGCCAGCAGCCAAGATGCGGGAGTAGGGGAGCAGTACTTC. This chain links TRBV4-2 with TRBJ2-7; 7 positions match TRBD2. The CDR3 totals 14 residues. Germline lookup yields CDR1 LGHNA and CDR2 YNFKEQ. V was pared by 0 bases and J by 7 bases, with 6 bases of the junction left unmatched.

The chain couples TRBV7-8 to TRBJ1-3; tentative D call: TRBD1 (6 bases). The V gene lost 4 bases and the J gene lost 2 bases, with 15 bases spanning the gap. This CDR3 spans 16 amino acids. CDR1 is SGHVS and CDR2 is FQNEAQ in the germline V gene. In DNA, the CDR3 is TGTGCCAGCAGCTCCCCTCGACGGGGGCCTGGAAACACCATATATTTT. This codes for CASSSPRRGPGNTIYF.

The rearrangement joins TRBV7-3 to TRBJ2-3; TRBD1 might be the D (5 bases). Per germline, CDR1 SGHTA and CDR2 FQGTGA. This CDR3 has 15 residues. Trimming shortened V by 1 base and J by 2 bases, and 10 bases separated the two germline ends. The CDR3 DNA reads TGTGCCAGCAGCTTAAGACCTGGGGCCACAGATACGCAGTATTTT. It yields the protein CASSLRPGATDTQYF.

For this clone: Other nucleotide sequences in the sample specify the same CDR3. The CDR3 DNA sequence: TGTGCCAGCAGGGGGGACACCGGGGAGCTGTTTTTT. As protein: CASRGDTGELFF. J is TRBJ2-2 and V is TRBV2; D is tentatively TRBD1 or TRBD2 (5 bases each). V was shortened by 6 bases and J by 3 bases, with 5 bases between the two germline ends. Germline V gene lookup returns CDR1 SNHLY and CDR2 FYNNEI. This CDR3 has 12 residues. The full variable domain, completed using reference TRBV2 and TRBJ2-2, is EPEVTQTPSHQVTQMGQEVILRCVPISNHLYFYWYRQILGQKVEFLVSFYNNEISEKSEIFDDQFSVERPDGSNFTLKIRSTKLEDSAMYFCASRGDTGELFFGEGSRLTVL.

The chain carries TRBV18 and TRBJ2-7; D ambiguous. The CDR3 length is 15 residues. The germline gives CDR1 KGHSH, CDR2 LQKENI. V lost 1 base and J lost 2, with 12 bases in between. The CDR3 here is CASSPRVTVPYEQYF. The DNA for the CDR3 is TGTGCCAGCTCACCACGGGTGACGGTCCCCTACGAGCAGTACTTC.

The CDR3 spells CAWSVGRRISYEQYF. The CDR3 coding sequence is TGTGCCTGGAGTGTCGGAAGGCGGATCTCCTACGAGCAGTACTTC. V and J are TRBV30 and TRBJ2-7; no clear D. Germline CDR1 is GTSNPN and CDR2 is SVGIG (reference sequence). The V and J ends lost 0 bases and 0 bases respectively, with 12 bases between them. This CDR3 region has 15 residues.